Shown below are 21 T cell receptor beta chains from a single sample sequenced in a study of cytomegalovirus exposure and HLA in healthy donors (dated by TCRdb to 2015 to 2018). The protocol used for the library was the immunoSEQ multiplex PCR assay. The multiplex PCR relied on a mix of 60 forward primers for TCR Vbeta segments and 13 reverse primers for TCR Jbeta segments. What TCRdb holds here is the immuneACCESS table cut down to in-frame rearrangements. Part of the clones is not present; checked against another copy, under half of the missing clones reflect an unresolved V gene, and the others are unexplained. For this sample there are 90,000 to 120,000 clones; approximately 73% appear just once. Together, the top ten hold roughly 8.2% of the sample. The specimen was PBMCs. Every receptor here comes from a man aged 30 to 45 in good health and CMV-seronegative.

The genes are TRBV19 and TRBJ1-2, with 10 positions matching TRBD1. The CDR3 runs 15 residues. Per the germline V gene, CDR1 is LNHDA and CDR2 is SQIVND (reference sequence). Losses at the gene ends were 8 bases for V and 7 bases for J; bases not matched to a gene: 13. CDR3 sequence (DNA): TGTGCCAGTTTGGATTTAGGCGGGACAGGGGCTGGCTACACCTTC. It is translated as CASLDLGGTGAGYTF.

Many counts were recorded for this clone. The chain employs TRBV11-3 and TRBJ1-1; the D gene is possibly TRBD1 (5 bases). The ends were cut back, 5 bases at V and 6 bases at J, with 16 bases in the middle. Germline V gene sequence: CDR1 SGHNT, CDR2 YENEEA. The CDR3 is 14 residues long. CDR3: CASSAGTPGAEAFF. The CDR3 nucleotides read TGTGCCAGCAGCGCTGGGACTCCGGGGGCTGAAGCTTTCTTT.

This chain joins TRBV5-1 and TRBJ2-3; TRBD2 aligns across 9 bases. J lost 2 bases, V lost 0 bases, and 4 bases had no gene match. The germline V gene has CDR1 SGHRS and CDR2 YFSETQ. The CDR3 sequence is 16 residues long. CDR3 coding DNA: TGCGCCAGCAGCTTGGAAGTAGCGGGAGCCACAGATACGCAGTATTTT. Translated, it gives CASSLEVAGATDTQYF.

This clone was observed a handful of times. This specimen includes other DNA sequences encoding the same CDR3. The J gene is TRBJ2-7, the V gene TRBV28, with a weak D call TRBD2 (6 bases). The V gene lost 5 bases and the J gene lost 2 bases, with 13 bases spanning the gap. CDR3 size: 14 residues. Germline V gives CDR1 MDHEN, CDR2 SYDVKM. The CDR3 region has the DNA TGTGCCAGCAGTCCTGGAGGGACTCCCTACGAGCAGTACTTC. As protein: CASSPGGTPYEQYF.

This clone was counted a single time. The V and J genes are TRBV5-1 and TRBJ2-1; TRBD2 agrees at 9 bases. J lost 5 bases, V lost 1 base, and 4 bases had no gene match. The CDR3 spans 15 residues. Per the germline V gene, CDR1 is SGHRS and CDR2 is YFSETQ. For the CDR3, the DNA is TGCGCCAGCAGCTTGCGACTAGCGGAAAACAATGAGCAGTTCTTC. Its protein product is CASSLRLAENNEQFF.

The V and J genes are TRBV10-3 and TRBJ2-7; 11 bases are shared with TRBD2. The CDR3 loop spans 15 amino acids. The germline V gene encodes CDR1 ENHRY and CDR2 SYGVKD. V shed 4 bases, J shed 6 bases, and the junction held 8 bases outside the gene matches. DNA of the CDR3: TGTGCCATCAGTGGGACACTAGCGGGAGAGGGCGAGCAGTACTTC. It encodes CAISGTLAGEGEQYF.

This chain connects TRBV2 to TRBJ1-2; D might be TRBD1 (5 bases). CDR3 length: 12 residues. Trimming cost V 8 bases and J 1 base, with 8 bases left between them. Germline V lookup: CDR1 SNHLY, CDR2 FYNNEI. CDR3 in DNA: TGTGCCAGCGCCAGGGTTAACTATGGCTACACCTTC. Protein sequence: CASARVNYGYTF.

Remarks on this clone: This sample includes further DNA sequences coding for the same CDR3. This CDR3 is CASSVESGMSQETQYF. As DNA, the CDR3 is TGTGCCAGCAGCGTAGAGTCAGGAATGAGCCAAGAGACCCAGTACTTC. The V and J genes are TRBV9 and TRBJ2-5; D gene uncertain. Trimming took 0 bases from V and 1 from J, leaving 13 bases between them. The CDR3 extends over 16 amino acids. Germline loops: CDR1 SGDLS, CDR2 YYNGEE.

The chain has TRBV6-5 and TRBJ1-1; TRBD1 is a possible D gene (6 bases). This CDR3 has 13 residues. Germline assignment: CDR1 MNHEY and CDR2 SVGAGI. V gave up 8 bases and J gave up 11 bases, with 21 bases separating them. CDR3: CASRLQGSIGAFF. The CDR3 DNA reads as TGTGCCAGCCGCCTTCAGGGGTCCATTGGCGCTTTCTTT.

The CDR3 bases are TGTGCCAGCAGCTTACCGGGAGCCTCGGACTACGAGCAGTACTTC. Its protein product is CASSLPGASDYEQYF. J is TRBJ2-7 and V is TRBV7-9; D is perhaps TRBD2 (6 bases). Germline CDR1 is SEHNR and CDR2 is FQNEAQ (reference sequence). Deletions cut 2 bases from V and 3 bases from J, with 14 bases between. The CDR3 consists of 15 residues.

The chain employs TRBV11-3 and TRBJ2-5, with TRBD1 matching 7 bases. Germline CDR1 and CDR2: SGHNT and YENEEA. Trimming cost V 1 base and J 2 bases; bases outside gene matches: 1. The CDR3 contains 14 residues. CDR3 DNA sequence: TGTGCCAGCAGCTTAGGGGGACAGCAAGAGACCCAGTACTTC. As protein: CASSLGGQQETQYF. Full variable domain (rest looked up from reference TRBV11-3 and TRBJ2-5): EAGVVQSPRYKIIEKKQPVAFWCNPISGHNTLYWYLQNLGQGPELLIRYENEEAVDDSQLPKDRFSAERLKGVDSTLKIQPAELGDSAVYLCASSLGGQQETQYFGPGTRLLVL.

This chain links TRBV2 with TRBJ1-3; D not resolved. With 6 bases removed from V and 6 bases from J, the gap between germline ends came to 18 bases. The CDR3 extends over 15 amino acids. Germline-derived CDR1 and CDR2 are SNHLY and FYNNEI. Here the CDR3 reads CASSADTLVENTIYF. For the CDR3, the DNA is TGTGCCAGCAGCGCTGACACGCTTGTGGAAAACACCATATATTTT. The variable domain in full, with the rest retrieved from reference TRBV2 and TRBJ1-3, is EPEVTQTPSHQVTQMGQEVILRCVPISNHLYFYWYRQILGQKVEFLVSFYNNEISEKSEIFDDQFSVERPDGSNFTLKIRSTKLEDSAMYFCASSADTLVENTIYFGEGSWLTVV.

V usage is TRBV6-1 and J usage is TRBJ2-1, with 9 bases that match TRBD2. The germline V gene encodes CDR1 MNHNS and CDR2 SASEGT. This CDR3 comprises 14 residues. J lost 10 bases, V lost 4 bases, and 8 bases had no gene match. The chain's CDR3 is CASSGAGGALEQFF. CDR3 DNA sequence: TGTGCCAGCAGTGGGGCGGGGGGGGCGTTGGAGCAGTTCTTC.

The V call is TRBV4-2, the J call TRBJ2-5, with 9 bases lining up with TRBD2. This CDR3 has 17 residues. Germline assignment: CDR1 LGHNA and CDR2 YNFKEQ. V was clipped by 1 base and J by 0 bases; unmatched bases: 6. The CDR3 nucleotides read TGTGCCAGCAGCCAAGTTTCTACTAGCGGGTACCAAGAGACCCAGTACTTC. Amino acid sequence: CASSQVSTSGYQETQYF.

The chain links TRBV6-4 to TRBJ2-3; the match to TRBD2 covers 8 bases. V lost 6 bases and J lost 0; bases outside the gene matches: 5. Per the germline V gene, CDR1 is MRHNA and CDR2 is SNTAGT. This CDR3 region has 15 residues. CDR3 in DNA: TGTGCCAGCAGCCCCGCTAGCGGGAGCACAGATACGCAGTATTTT. Amino acids: CASSPASGSTDTQYF.

This clone was recorded a few times. CDR3 amino acids: CASSDQGSGPVSPLHF. CDR3 nucleotide sequence: TGCGCCAGCAGTGACCAGGGTTCTGGGCCCGTATCACCCCTCCACTTT. V gene TRBV10-2 combines with J gene TRBJ1-6; possibly TRBD1 for D (5 bases). Germline V CDR1 and CDR2: WSHSY, SAAADI. This CDR3 region has 16 residues. V lost 3 bases and J lost 10, with 19 bases in between.

CDR3 amino acids: CASTRTAYNSPLHF. Here the CDR3 DNA reads TGTGCCAGCACCCGGACAGCCTATAATTCACCCCTCCACTTT. The chain is built from TRBV6-5 and TRBJ1-6, with D possibly TRBD1 on 6 matching bases. The germline V gene has CDR1 MNHEY and CDR2 SVGAGI. V lost 7 bases and J lost 2, with 9 bases in between. This CDR3 spans 14 amino acids.

The CDR3: CASRGRGGSSYNEQFF. The CDR3 DNA follows: TGTGCCAGCAGGGGCCGGGGCGGGAGCTCCTACAATGAGCAGTTCTTC. J is TRBJ2-1 and V is TRBV2, with 7 bases identical to TRBD2. Germline-derived CDR1 and CDR2 are SNHLY and FYNNEI. The CDR3 contains 16 residues. The ends lost 6 bases at V and 0 bases at J; junction bases unmatched: 8.

The sample holds a few counts of this clone. The chain uses TRBV29-1 and TRBJ2-5; D possibly corresponds to TRBD1 (6 bases). Germline assignment: CDR1 SQVTM and CDR2 ANQGSEA. The CDR3 totals 13 residues. With 3 bases removed from V and 1 base from J, the gap between germline ends came to 9 bases. The CDR3: CSVDSRGQETQYF. The CDR3 nucleotides are TGCAGCGTTGATTCCAGGGGCCAAGAGACCCAGTACTTC.

This chain links TRBV10-3 with TRBJ2-7; possible D gene TRBD2, 6 bases. CDR3 length: 14 amino acids. Germline assignment: CDR1 ENHRY and CDR2 SYGVKD. V shed 7 bases and J shed 0 bases, with 13 bases lying between them. The CDR3 is CAITPAGSSYEQYF. The CDR3 DNA reads TGTGCCATCACTCCTGCGGGAAGCTCCTACGAGCAGTACTTC.

This chain connects TRBV6-5 to TRBJ2-3; D may be TRBD1 (6 bases). The CDR3 extends over 14 amino acids. Germline V gives CDR1 MNHEY, CDR2 SVGAGI. V was trimmed by 5 bases and J by 6 bases, leaving 15 bases between them. The CDR3: CASSRTPDSDTQYF. As DNA, the CDR3 is TGTGCCAGCAGTCGAACCCCGGACAGTGATACGCAGTATTTT.